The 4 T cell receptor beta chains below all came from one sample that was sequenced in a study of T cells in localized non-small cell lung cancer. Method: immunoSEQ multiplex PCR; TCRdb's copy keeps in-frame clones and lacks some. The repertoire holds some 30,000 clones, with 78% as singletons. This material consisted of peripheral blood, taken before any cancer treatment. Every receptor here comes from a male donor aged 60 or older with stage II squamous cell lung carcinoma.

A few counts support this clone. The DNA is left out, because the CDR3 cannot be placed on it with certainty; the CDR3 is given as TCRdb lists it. This CDR3 is CASSILGSGNTIYF. This chain links TRBV9 with TRBJ1-3. From germline, CDR1 is SGDLS and CDR2 YYNGEE. The CDR3 spans 14 residues, counting both ends.

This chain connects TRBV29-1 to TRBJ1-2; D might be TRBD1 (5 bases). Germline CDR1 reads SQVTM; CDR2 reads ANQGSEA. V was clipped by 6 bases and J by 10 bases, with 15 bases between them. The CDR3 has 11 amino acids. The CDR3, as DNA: TGCAGCGTAACGGTTACAGGTGACTACACCTTC. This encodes CSVTVTGDYTF.

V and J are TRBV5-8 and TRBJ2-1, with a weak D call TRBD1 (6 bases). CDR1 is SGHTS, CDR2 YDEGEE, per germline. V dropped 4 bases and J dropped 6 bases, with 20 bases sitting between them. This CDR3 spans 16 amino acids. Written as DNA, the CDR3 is TGTGCCAGCAGCCCACAGGGCAGTCGGGTGACCAATGAGCAGTTCTTC. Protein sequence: CASSPQGSRVTNEQFF.

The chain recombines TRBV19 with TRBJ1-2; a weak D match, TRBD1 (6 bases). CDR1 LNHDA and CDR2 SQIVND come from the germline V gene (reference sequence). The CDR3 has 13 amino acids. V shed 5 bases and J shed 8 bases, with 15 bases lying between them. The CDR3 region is CASSGGVHWGYTF. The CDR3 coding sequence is TGTGCCAGTAGTGGGGGCGTTCACTGGGGCTACACCTTC.